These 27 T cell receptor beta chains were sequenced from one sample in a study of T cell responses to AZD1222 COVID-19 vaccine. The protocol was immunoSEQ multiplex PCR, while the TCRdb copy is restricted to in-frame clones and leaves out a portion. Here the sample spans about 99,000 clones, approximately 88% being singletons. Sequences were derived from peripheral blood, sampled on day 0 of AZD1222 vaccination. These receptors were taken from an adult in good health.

CDR3 sequence (DNA): TGTGCCAGCTCCCAACTCGGGGGTGAGACCGGGGAGCTGTTTTTT. Amino acids: CASSQLGGETGELFF. This chain connects TRBV18 to TRBJ2-2; maybe TRBD2 (6 bases). The V end was cut by 6 bases, the J end by 5 bases, with 16 bases between. CDR1 and CDR2 from the germline V gene are KGHSH and LQKENI. The length of the CDR3 is 15 residues.

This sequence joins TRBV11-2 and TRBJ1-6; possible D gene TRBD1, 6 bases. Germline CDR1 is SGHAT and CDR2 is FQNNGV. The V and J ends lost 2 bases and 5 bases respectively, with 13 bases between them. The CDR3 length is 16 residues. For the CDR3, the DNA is TGTGCCAGCAGCTTAATAAGCGACAGGCATAATTCACCCCTCCACTTT. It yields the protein CASSLISDRHNSPLHF.

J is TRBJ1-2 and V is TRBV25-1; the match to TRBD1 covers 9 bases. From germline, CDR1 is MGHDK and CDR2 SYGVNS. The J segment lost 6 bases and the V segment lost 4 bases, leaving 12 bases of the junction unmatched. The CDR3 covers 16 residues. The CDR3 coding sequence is TGTGCCAGCAGTGTTGCCGGACAGGGGTTTAAGGATGGCTACACCTTC. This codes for CASSVAGQGFKDGYTF.

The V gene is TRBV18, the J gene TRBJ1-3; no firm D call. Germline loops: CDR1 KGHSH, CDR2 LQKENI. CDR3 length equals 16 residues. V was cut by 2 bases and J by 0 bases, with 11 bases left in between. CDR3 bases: TGTGCCAGCTCACCATTCGGCAGCGACTCTGGAAACACCATATATTTT. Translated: CASSPFGSDSGNTIYF.

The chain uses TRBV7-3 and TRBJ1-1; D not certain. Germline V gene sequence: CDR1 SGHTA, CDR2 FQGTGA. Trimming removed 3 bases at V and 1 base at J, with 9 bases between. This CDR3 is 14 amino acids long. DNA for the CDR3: TGTGCCAGCAGCTTCTCCGCGGGGAACACTGAAGCTTTCTTT. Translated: CASSFSAGNTEAFF. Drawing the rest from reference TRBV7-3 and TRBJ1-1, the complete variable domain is GAGVSQTPSNKVTEKGKYVELRCDPISGHTALYWYRQSLGQGPEFLIYFQGTGAADDSGLPNDRFFAVRPEGSVSTLKIQRTERGDSAVYLCASSFSAGNTEAFFGQGTRLTVV.

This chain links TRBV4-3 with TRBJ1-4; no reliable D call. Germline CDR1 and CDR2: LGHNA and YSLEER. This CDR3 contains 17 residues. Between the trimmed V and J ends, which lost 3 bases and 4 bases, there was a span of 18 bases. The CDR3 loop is CASSQTGSYGLNEKLFF. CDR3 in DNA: TGCGCCAGCAGCCAGACTGGCAGTTACGGACTTAATGAAAAACTGTTTTTT.

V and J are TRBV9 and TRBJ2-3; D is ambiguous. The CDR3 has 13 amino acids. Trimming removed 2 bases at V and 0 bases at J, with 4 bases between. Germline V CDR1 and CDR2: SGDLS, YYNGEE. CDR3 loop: CASSVKSTDTQYF. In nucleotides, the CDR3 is TGTGCCAGCAGCGTTAAGAGCACAGATACGCAGTATTTT.

The CDR3 region has the DNA TGTGCCAGCAGTTTAAGGCGCACAGATACGCAGTATTTT. It yields the protein CASSLRRTDTQYF. The chain uses TRBV12-3 or TRBV12-4 and TRBJ2-3, with unresolved D. V dropped 2 bases and J dropped 1 base, with 4 bases sitting between them. The CDR3 loop spans 13 amino acids.

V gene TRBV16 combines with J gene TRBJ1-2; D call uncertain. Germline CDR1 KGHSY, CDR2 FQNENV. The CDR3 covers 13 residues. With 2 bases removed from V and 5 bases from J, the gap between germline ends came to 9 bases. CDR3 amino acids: CASSQPPGYGYTF. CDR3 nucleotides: TGTGCCAGCAGCCAACCTCCGGGATATGGCTACACCTTC.

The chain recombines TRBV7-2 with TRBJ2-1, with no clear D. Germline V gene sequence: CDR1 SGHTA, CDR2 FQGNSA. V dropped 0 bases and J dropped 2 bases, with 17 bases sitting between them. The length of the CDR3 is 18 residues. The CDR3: CASSLAGVIGSAYNEQFF. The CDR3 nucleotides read TGTGCCAGCAGCTTAGCAGGCGTCATAGGATCCGCCTACAATGAGCAGTTCTTC.

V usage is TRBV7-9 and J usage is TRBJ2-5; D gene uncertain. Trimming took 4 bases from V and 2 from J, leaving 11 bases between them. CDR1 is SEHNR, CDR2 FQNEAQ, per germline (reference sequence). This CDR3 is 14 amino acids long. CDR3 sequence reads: CASSSGPNQETQYF. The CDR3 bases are TGTGCCAGCAGCTCCGGACCGAATCAAGAGACCCAGTACTTC.

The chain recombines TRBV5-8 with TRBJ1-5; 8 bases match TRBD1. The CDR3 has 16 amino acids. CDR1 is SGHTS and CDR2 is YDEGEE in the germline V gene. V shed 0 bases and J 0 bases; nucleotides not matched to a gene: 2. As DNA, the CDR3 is TGTGCCAGCAGCTTGGGACAGGGGTATAGCAATCAGCCCCAGCATTTT. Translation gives CASSLGQGYSNQPQHF. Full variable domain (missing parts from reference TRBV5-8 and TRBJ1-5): EAGVTQSPTHLIKTRGQQATLRCSPISGHTSVYWYQQALGLGLQFLLWYDEGEERNRGNFPPRFSGRQFPNYSSELNVNALELEDSALYLCASSLGQGYSNQPQHFGDGTRLSIL.

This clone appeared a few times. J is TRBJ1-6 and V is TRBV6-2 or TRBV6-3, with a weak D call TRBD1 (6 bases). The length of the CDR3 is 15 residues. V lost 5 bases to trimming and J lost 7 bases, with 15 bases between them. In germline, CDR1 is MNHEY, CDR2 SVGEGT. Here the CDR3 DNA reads TGTGCCAGCAGTGTCCAGGGGCGAGGGAATTCACCCCTCCACTTT. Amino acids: CASSVQGRGNSPLHF.

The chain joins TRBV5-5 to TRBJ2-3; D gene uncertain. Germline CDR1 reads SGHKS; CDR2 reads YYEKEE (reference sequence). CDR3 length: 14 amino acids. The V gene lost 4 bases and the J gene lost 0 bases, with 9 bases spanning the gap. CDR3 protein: CASSPYSSTDTQYF. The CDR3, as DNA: TGTGCCAGCAGCCCCTATAGTAGCACAGATACGCAGTATTTT.

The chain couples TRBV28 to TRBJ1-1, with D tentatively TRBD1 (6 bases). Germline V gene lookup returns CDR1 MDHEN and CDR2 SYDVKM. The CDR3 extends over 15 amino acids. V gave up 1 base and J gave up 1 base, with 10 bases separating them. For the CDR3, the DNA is TGTGCCAGCAGTTTATTTTGGACAGAGAACACTGAAGCTTTCTTT. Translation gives CASSLFWTENTEAFF.

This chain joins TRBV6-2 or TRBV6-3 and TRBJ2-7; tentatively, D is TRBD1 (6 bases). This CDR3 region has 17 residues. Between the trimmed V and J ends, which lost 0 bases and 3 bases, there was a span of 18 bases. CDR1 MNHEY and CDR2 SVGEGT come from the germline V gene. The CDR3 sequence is CASSYSLNRQENYEQYF. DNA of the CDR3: TGTGCCAGCAGTTACTCCCTTAACCGACAGGAAAACTACGAGCAGTACTTC.

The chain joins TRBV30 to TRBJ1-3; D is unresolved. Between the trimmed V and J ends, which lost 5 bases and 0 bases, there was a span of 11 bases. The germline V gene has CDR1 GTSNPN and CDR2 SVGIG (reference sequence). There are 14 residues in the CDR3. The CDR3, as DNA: TGTGCCTGGGCCCGGTCCAGCTCTGGAAACACCATATATTTT. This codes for CAWARSSSGNTIYF.

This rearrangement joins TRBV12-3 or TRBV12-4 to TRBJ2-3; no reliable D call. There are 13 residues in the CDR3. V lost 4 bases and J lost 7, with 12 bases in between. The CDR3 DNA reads TGTGCCAGCAGTTCCCCTTCTGGCTATACGCAGTATTTT. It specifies CASSSPSGYTQYF.

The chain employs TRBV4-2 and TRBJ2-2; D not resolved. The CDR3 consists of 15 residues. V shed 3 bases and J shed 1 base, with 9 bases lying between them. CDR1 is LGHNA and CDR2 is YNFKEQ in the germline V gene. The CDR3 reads CASSHNNQNTGELFF. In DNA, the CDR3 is TGTGCCAGCAGCCATAACAACCAGAACACCGGGGAGCTGTTTTTT.

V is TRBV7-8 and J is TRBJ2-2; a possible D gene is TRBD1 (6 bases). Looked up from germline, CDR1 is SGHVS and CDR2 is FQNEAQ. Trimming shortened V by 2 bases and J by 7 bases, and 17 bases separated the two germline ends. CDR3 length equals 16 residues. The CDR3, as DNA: TGTGCCAGCAGCTTAATCAGGCAGGGGACGGACGGGGAGCTGTTTTTT. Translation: CASSLIRQGTDGELFF.

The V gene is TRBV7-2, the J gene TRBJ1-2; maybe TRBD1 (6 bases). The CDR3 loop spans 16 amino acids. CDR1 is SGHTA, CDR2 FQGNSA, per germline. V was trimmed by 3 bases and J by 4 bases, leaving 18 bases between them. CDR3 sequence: CASSLNRRDKGYGYTF. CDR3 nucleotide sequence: TGTGCCAGCAGCTTGAATCGGCGGGACAAAGGCTATGGCTACACCTTC.

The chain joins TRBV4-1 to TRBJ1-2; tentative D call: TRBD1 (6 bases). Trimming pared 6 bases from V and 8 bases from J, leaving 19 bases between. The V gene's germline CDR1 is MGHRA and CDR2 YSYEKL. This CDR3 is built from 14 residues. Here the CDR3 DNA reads TGCGCCAGCAGAGGAGAAGGGACAACGGGAGGCTACACCTTC. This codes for CASRGEGTTGGYTF.

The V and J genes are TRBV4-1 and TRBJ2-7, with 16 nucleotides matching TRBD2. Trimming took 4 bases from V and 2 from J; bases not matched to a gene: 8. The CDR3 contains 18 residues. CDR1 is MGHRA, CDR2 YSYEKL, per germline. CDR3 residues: CASSPGTSGGARAYEQYF. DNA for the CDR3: TGCGCCAGCAGCCCGGGGACTAGCGGGGGGGCTCGGGCCTACGAGCAGTACTTC.

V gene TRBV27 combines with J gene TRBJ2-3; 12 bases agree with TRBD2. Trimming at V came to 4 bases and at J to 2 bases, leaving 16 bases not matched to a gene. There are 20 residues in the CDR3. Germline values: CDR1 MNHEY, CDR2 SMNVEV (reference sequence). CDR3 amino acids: CASSSRTRLAGVGTTDTQYF. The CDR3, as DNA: TGTGCCAGCAGTTCTCGGACACGACTAGCGGGAGTGGGGACCACAGATACGCAGTATTTT.

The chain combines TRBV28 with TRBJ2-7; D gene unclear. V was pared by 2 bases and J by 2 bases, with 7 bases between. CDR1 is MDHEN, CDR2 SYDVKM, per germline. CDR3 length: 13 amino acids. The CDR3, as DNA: TGTGCCAGCAGTTTACAGCCGACCTACGAGCAGTACTTC. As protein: CASSLQPTYEQYF.

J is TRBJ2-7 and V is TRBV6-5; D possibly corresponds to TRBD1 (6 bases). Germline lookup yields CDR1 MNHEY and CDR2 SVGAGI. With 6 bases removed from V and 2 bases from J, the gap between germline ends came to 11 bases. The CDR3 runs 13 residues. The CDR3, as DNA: TGTGCCAGCAGGAAGACAGGACCCTACGAGCAGTACTTC. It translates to CASRKTGPYEQYF.

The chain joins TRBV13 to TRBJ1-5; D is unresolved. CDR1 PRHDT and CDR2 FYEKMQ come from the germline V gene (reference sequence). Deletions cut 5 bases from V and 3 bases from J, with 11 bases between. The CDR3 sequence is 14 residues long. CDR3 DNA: TGTGCCAGCAGCCGATCAGCTGCCAATCAGCCCCAGCATTTT. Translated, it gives CASSRSAANQPQHF.